Each of the 31 T cell receptor beta chains below was sequenced from the same sample in a study of regulatory T cells in long-lasting Graves disease. The TCR beta library used iRepertoire HTBI primers with Arm-PCR amplification of CDR3. Each CDR3 protein gets one entry after TCRdb re-called the multiplex PCR reads with MiXCR. The profile shows 400,000 to 500,000 distinct CDR3 sequences, around 13% of them singletons. The time point denotes: newly diagnosed GD, antithyroid drugs for less than 3 months. PBMCs were the source of the RNA used for TCR sequencing. This sample also belongs to another study, concerning T cells in Graves' hyperthyroidism and ophthalmopathy.

The sample here was peripheral blood mononuclear cells (PBMCs), taken at new diagnosis, from a patient treated with antithyroid drugs. These receptor sequences come from a woman aged 45-59 years with Graves disease.

Ten or more counts support this clonotype. The rearrangement uses TRBV10-2 and TRBJ2-1; TRBD2 matches at 12 bases. Trimming took 1 base from V and 7 from J; bases not matched to a gene: 8. The CDR3 length is 17 residues. Germline lookup yields CDR1 WSHSY and CDR2 SAAADI. The CDR3 DNA follows: TGCGCCAGCAGTGAGTTGCCGGGACTAGCGGGCAGGAATGAGCAGTTCTTC. It is translated as CASSELPGLAGRNEQFF.

The chain joins TRBV3-1 to TRBJ2-1; D remains unclear. The CDR3 runs to 20 residues. V lost 0 bases to trimming and J lost 0 bases, with 21 bases between them. Germline V gene sequence: CDR1 LGHDT, CDR2 YNNKEL (reference sequence). CDR3 DNA: TGTGCCAGCAGCCAAGAGCCCATATTGGGTGGCAGACGCTCCTACAATGAGCAGTTCTTC. It specifies CASSQEPILGGRRSYNEQFF.

This clonotype was observed a handful of times. The chain recombines TRBV28 with TRBJ2-7; 9 bases line up with TRBD2. V lost 7 bases to trimming and J lost 2 bases; unmatched junction nucleotides: 9. Germline-derived CDR1 and CDR2 are MDHEN and SYDVKM. CDR3 length equals 15 residues. CDR3 sequence reads: CASKVAGDSTYEQYF. CDR3 coding DNA: TGTGCCAGCAAGGTAGCGGGAGATTCCACCTACGAGCAGTACTTC.

This clonotype was counted ten times or more. V usage is TRBV6-2 or TRBV6-3 and J usage is TRBJ2-1, with no clear D. Germline V CDR1 and CDR2: MNHEY, SVGEGT. The CDR3 length is 14 residues. V was shortened by 5 bases and J by 9 bases, with 17 bases between the two germline ends. For the CDR3, the DNA is TGTGCCAGCAGTGATGGCGCCTCCCCCGGTGAGCAGTTCTTC. Translated, it gives CASSDGASPGEQFF.

This clonotype was seen at least ten times. The genes are TRBV3-1 and TRBJ1-2, with 10 bases matching TRBD1. Germline V gene sequence: CDR1 LGHDT, CDR2 YNNKEL (reference sequence). The V gene end was trimmed by 3 bases and the J gene end by 6 bases; junction bases not matched to a gene: 7. CDR3 length: 15 amino acids. The DNA for the CDR3 is TGTGCCAGCAGCCACACTGACAGGGGGCGAGATGGCTACACCTTC. It encodes CASSHTDRGRDGYTF. Supplemented by reference TRBV3-1 and TRBJ1-2, the full variable domain reads DTAVSQTPKYLVTQMGNDKSIKCEQNLGHDTMYWYKQDSKKFLKIMFSYNNKELIINETVPNRFSPKSPDKAHLNLHINSLELGDSAVYFCASSHTDRGRDGYTFGSGTRLTVV.

This clonotype was recorded many times. V is TRBV24-1 and J is TRBJ1-2, with D uncertain. Germline CDR1 is KGHDR and CDR2 is SFDVKD. The V end lost 6 bases, the J end lost 6 bases, and 13 bases lay between the germline ends. There are 13 residues in the CDR3. The CDR3 loop is CATSQRPDHGYTF. CDR3 nucleotide sequence: TGTGCCACCAGTCAGAGGCCCGACCATGGCTACACCTTC.

In its sample, this clonotype was seen many times. This chain links TRBV4-1 with TRBJ2-2, with TRBD2 as a possible D gene (6 bases). The germline V gene encodes CDR1 MGHRA and CDR2 YSYEKL. The CDR3 has 14 amino acids. The V end lost 4 bases, the J end lost 13 bases, and 19 bases lay between the germline ends. CDR3 loop: CASSPSGWRGWLFF. CDR3 in DNA: TGCGCCAGCAGCCCTTCGGGATGGAGGGGATGGCTGTTTTTT.

Many counts were recorded for this clonotype. The chain combines TRBV6-2 or TRBV6-3 with TRBJ2-7; 13 nucleotides agree with TRBD2. The germline V gene encodes CDR1 MNHEY and CDR2 SVGEGT. V shed 7 bases, J shed 2 bases, and the junction held 5 bases outside the gene matches. CDR3 length equals 15 residues. CDR3 nucleotides: TGTGCCAGCACGGGACTAGCGGGAAGAACCTACGAGCAGTACTTC. This codes for CASTGLAGRTYEQYF.

This clonotype was seen ten or more times. The V call is TRBV6-5, the J call TRBJ2-7, with D possibly TRBD1 on 6 matching bases. Germline CDR1 and CDR2: MNHEY and SVGAGI. The CDR3 sequence is 16 residues long. Trimming took 2 bases from V and 5 from J, leaving 19 bases between them. The DNA of the CDR3 is TGTGCCAGCAGTTACATGTTGGGACAAGCATACGACGAGCAGTACTTC. It translates to CASSYMLGQAYDEQYF.

The chain couples TRBV7-9 to TRBJ1-2; a possible D gene is TRBD1 (6 bases). Trimming took off 5 bases at V and 8 bases at J, with 21 bases between the two ends. The CDR3 runs 15 residues. Per the germline V gene, CDR1 is SEHNR and CDR2 is FQNEAQ (reference sequence). The CDR3 spells CASSQLGGQQEGYTF. In DNA, the CDR3 is TGTGCCAGCAGCCAGTTGGGGGGGCAGCAGGAAGGCTACACCTTC.

This clonotype was counted at least ten times. The CDR3 spells CASSQFGGSYNEQFF. DNA of the CDR3: TGTGCCAGCAGCCAATTCGGGGGCTCCTACAATGAGCAGTTCTTC. The chain joins TRBV3-1 to TRBJ2-1, with TRBD2 as a possible D gene (6 bases). Trimming removed 2 bases at V and 0 bases at J, with 8 bases between. The CDR3 sequence is 15 residues long. CDR1 and CDR2 from the germline V gene are LGHDT and YNNKEL (reference sequence).

This clonotype came up a few times. The rearrangement joins TRBV9 to TRBJ2-5, with 10 positions matching TRBD2. This CDR3 comprises 16 residues. The junction had 10 bases not matched to a gene; V was cut back by 3 bases and J by 5 bases. CDR1 is SGDLS and CDR2 is YYNGEE in the germline V gene. CDR3 residues: CASSGDSGRFGETQYF. For the CDR3, the DNA is TGTGCCAGCAGCGGGGATAGCGGGAGGTTCGGCGAGACCCAGTACTTC.

As for this clonotype: A read error is possible here, since a much larger clone lies one base away. The chain is built from TRBV18 and TRBJ2-1; 7 bases agree with TRBD2. CDR3 length: 14 amino acids. With 3 bases clipped from V and 5 bases from J, the junction kept 4 bases outside the gene matches. Germline V gene sequence: CDR1 KGHSH, CDR2 LQKENI. The CDR3 loop reads CASSPTSPNNEQFF. In nucleotides, the CDR3 is TGTGCCAGCTCACCGACTAGCCCTAACAATGAGCAGTTCTTC. Supplemented by reference TRBV18 and TRBJ2-1, the full variable domain reads NAGVMQNPRHLVRRRGQEARLRCSPMKGHSHVYWYRQLPEEGLKFMVYLQKENIIDESGMPKERFSAEFPKEGPSILRIQQVVRGDSAAYFCASSPTSPNNEQFFGPGTRLTVL.

This clonotype has more than one count but fewer than ten. The chain employs TRBV20-1 and TRBJ1-2; D is undetermined. This CDR3 is 12 amino acids long. Trimming cost V 6 bases and J 2 bases, with 10 bases left between them. Looked up from germline, CDR1 is DFQATT and CDR2 is SNEGSKA (reference sequence). The CDR3 loop is CSAAPENYGYTF. For the CDR3, the DNA is TGCAGTGCGGCGCCAGAAAACTATGGCTACACCTTC.

Many counts were recorded for this clonotype. The V and J genes are TRBV7-8 and TRBJ2-6, with 7 bases lining up with TRBD1. Germline values: CDR1 SGHVS, CDR2 FQNEAQ. The V segment lost 5 bases and the J segment 3 bases; nucleotides outside the gene matches: 4. The CDR3 contains 15 residues. The CDR3 DNA reads as TGTGCCAGCAGCGCAAGGGGGCGTGGGGCCAACGTCCTGACTTTC. It specifies CASSARGRGANVLTF. Supplemented by reference TRBV7-8 and TRBJ2-6, the full variable domain reads GAGVSQSPRYKVAKRGQDVALRCDPISGHVSLFWYQQALGQGPEFLTYFQNEAQLDKSGLPSDRFFAERPEGSVSTLKIQRTQQEDSAVYLCASSARGRGANVLTFGAGSRLTVL.

This clonotype was picked up a small number of times. The chain carries TRBV7-8 and TRBJ1-2; D may be TRBD1 (6 bases). Between the trimmed V and J ends, which lost 10 bases and 10 bases, there was a span of 16 bases. Germline V lookup: CDR1 SGHVS, CDR2 FQNEAQ. This CDR3 has 11 residues. CDR3 loop: CANQGRSDYTF. DNA of the CDR3: TGTGCCAACCAGGGGCGCTCTGACTACACCTTC.

Turning to this clonotype: This could be a read error, since a much larger clone is one nucleotide away. The chain uses TRBV29-1 and TRBJ2-1, with TRBD1 matching over 7 bases. The germline V gene encodes CDR1 SQVTM and CDR2 ANQGSEA. The CDR3 totals 14 residues. The CDR3 DNA sequence: TGCAGCGCTGGGGTACAGGGGAGTTACAATGAGCAGCTCTTC. It encodes CSAGVQGSYNEQLF.

The table lists this clonotype with a few counts. The rearrangement uses TRBV30 and TRBJ2-3; the match to TRBD2 covers 11 bases. Per the germline V gene, CDR1 is GTSNPN and CDR2 is SVGIG (reference sequence). The ends lost 5 bases at V and 0 bases at J; junction bases unmatched: 4. This CDR3 is built from 15 residues. The CDR3 loop is CAWGLAGASTDTQYF. CDR3 nucleotides: TGTGCCTGGGGACTAGCGGGCGCTAGCACAGATACGCAGTATTTT.

The chain joins TRBV18 to TRBJ2-5; weak D call: TRBD2 (6 bases). V shed 3 bases and J shed 5 bases, with 22 bases lying between them. The CDR3 extends over 17 amino acids. Germline values: CDR1 KGHSH, CDR2 LQKENI. CDR3 amino acids: CASSPPRGSDLGETQYF. The CDR3 nucleotides are TGTGCCAGCTCACCTCCGCGGGGTAGCGACCTCGGGGAGACCCAGTACTTC.

The table lists this clonotype with a few counts. The genes are TRBV7-2 and TRBJ2-7; 7 bases align to TRBD1. The J segment lost 7 bases and the V segment lost 2 bases, leaving 5 bases of the junction unmatched. The germline V gene encodes CDR1 SGHTA and CDR2 FQGNSA. This CDR3 contains 13 residues. The CDR3 loop is CASSLQQGWEQYF. The CDR3 nucleotides read TGTGCCAGCAGCTTACAACAGGGGTGGGAGCAGTACTTC.

This clonotype was seen only a few times. Compared with germline, one end of the junction differs, possibly owing to a read error. V usage is TRBV28 and J usage is TRBJ2-5; 9 bases map to TRBD1. Germline lookup yields CDR1 MDHEN and CDR2 SYDVKM. CDR3 size: 15 residues. This CDR3 reads CASSQGGQGKDTQYF. DNA for the CDR3: TGTGCCAGCAGTCAAGGAGGACAGGGGAAAGATACCCAGTACTTC.

The CDR3 loop is CASFGYQETQYF. The CDR3 DNA follows: TGTGCCAGCTTCGGGTACCAAGAGACCCAGTACTTC. The gene calls are TRBV6-1 and TRBJ2-5; D remains unclear. Deletions cut 8 bases from V and 0 bases from J, with 7 bases between. The CDR3 has 12 amino acids. CDR1 is MNHNS, CDR2 SASEGT, per germline.

This clonotype has ten or more counts. The chain links TRBV7-2 to TRBJ2-7, with 7 bases identical to TRBD2. This CDR3 comprises 14 residues. V was pared by 3 bases and J by 5 bases, with 7 bases of the junction left unmatched. CDR1 is SGHTA, CDR2 FQGNSA, per germline. CDR3 coding DNA: TGTGCCAGCAGCTTGACGCGGGAGTCCCACGAGCAGTACTTC. Encoded protein: CASSLTRESHEQYF.

This clonotype was detected many times. The rearrangement joins TRBV7-9 to TRBJ2-1; 10 bases agree with TRBD2. The CDR3 covers 16 residues. CDR1 SEHNR and CDR2 FQNEAQ come from the germline V gene (reference sequence). Unmatched junction bases numbered 8, after V lost 0 bases and J lost 9 bases. CDR3 DNA sequence: TGTGCCAGCAGCTTAGCGCCTAGCGGGAGTCTAGGTGAGCAGTTCTTC. It is translated as CASSLAPSGSLGEQFF.

This clonotype has only a few counts. The chain links TRBV20-1 to TRBJ2-7, with D perhaps being TRBD1 or TRBD2 (5 bases each). V gave up 3 bases and J gave up 6 bases, with 12 bases separating them. The CDR3 is 12 residues long. Germline CDR1 is DFQATT and CDR2 is SNEGSKA (reference sequence). As DNA, the CDR3 is TGCAGTGCTAGGGGACCGGATTTCGAGCAGTACTTC. This sequence encodes CSARGPDFEQYF.

The genes are TRBV20-1 and TRBJ2-7, with D tentatively TRBD1 (5 bases). The germline V gene has CDR1 DFQATT and CDR2 SNEGSKA (reference sequence). V was trimmed by 2 bases and J by 0 bases, leaving 8 bases between them. The CDR3 sequence is 13 residues long. The chain's CDR3 is CSARNRYSYEQYF. For the CDR3, the DNA is TGCAGTGCTAGAAACAGGTACTCCTACGAGCAGTACTTC.

This clonotype was recorded a few times. A read error may be the cause here, since a much bigger clone is one base away. The chain joins TRBV7-2 to TRBJ2-2; weak D call: TRBD1 (5 bases). Trimming took 5 bases from V and 3 from J, leaving 10 bases between them. This CDR3 is 14 amino acids long. The germline V gene encodes CDR1 SGHTA and CDR2 FQGNSA. The CDR3 is CASSPRQYTGELFF. CDR3 in DNA: TGTGCCAGCAGCCCCCGACAGTACACCGGGGAGCTGTTTTTT.

This clonotype has at least ten counts. This sequence joins TRBV13 and TRBJ2-3; TRBD2 agrees at 14 bases. The V segment lost 5 bases and the J segment 5 bases; nucleotides outside the gene matches: 6. The CDR3 length is 16 residues. Germline V gives CDR1 PRHDT, CDR2 FYEKMQ (reference sequence). CDR3 protein: CASSVTSGRVRDTQYF. In nucleotides, the CDR3 is TGTGCCAGCAGCGTGACTAGCGGGAGGGTGCGAGATACGCAGTATTTT.

The chain uses TRBV7-8 and TRBJ2-4; D gene ambiguous. Germline CDR1 is SGHVS and CDR2 is FQNEAQ. The V end was cut by 3 bases, the J end by 5 bases, with 8 bases between. The CDR3 contains 13 residues. The DNA for the CDR3 is TGTGCCAGCAGCTTCGAAGGCCAAAACATTCAGTACTTC. Its translation is CASSFEGQNIQYF. The full variable domain, rest sourced from reference TRBV7-8 and TRBJ2-4, is GAGVSQSPRYKVAKRGQDVALRCDPISGHVSLFWYQQALGQGPEFLTYFQNEAQLDKSGLPSDRFFAERPEGSVSTLKIQRTQQEDSAVYLCASSFEGQNIQYFGAGTRLSVL.

This clonotype showed up many times. V is TRBV20-1 and J is TRBJ2-7; 10 bases match TRBD1. Germline V gene data show CDR1 as DFQATT and CDR2 as SNEGSKA (reference sequence). After removal of 7 bases from V and 5 bases from J, the junction contained 11 bases not matched to a gene. The CDR3 extends over 14 amino acids. The CDR3 protein is CSVISGTGVDEQYF. Written as DNA, the CDR3 is TGCAGTGTCATCTCCGGGACAGGGGTCGACGAGCAGTACTTC.

This clonotype was counted a few times. This chain joins TRBV5-8 and TRBJ1-1; 7 bases align to TRBD1. Trimming at V came to 8 bases and at J to 0 bases, leaving 10 bases not matched to a gene. This CDR3 comprises 15 residues. Germline assignment: CDR1 SGHTS and CDR2 YDEGEE. In DNA form, the CDR3 reads TGTGCCAGGGTTCGACAGGGTCGTTTGAACACTGAAGCTTTCTTT. This gives the protein CARVRQGRLNTEAFF.